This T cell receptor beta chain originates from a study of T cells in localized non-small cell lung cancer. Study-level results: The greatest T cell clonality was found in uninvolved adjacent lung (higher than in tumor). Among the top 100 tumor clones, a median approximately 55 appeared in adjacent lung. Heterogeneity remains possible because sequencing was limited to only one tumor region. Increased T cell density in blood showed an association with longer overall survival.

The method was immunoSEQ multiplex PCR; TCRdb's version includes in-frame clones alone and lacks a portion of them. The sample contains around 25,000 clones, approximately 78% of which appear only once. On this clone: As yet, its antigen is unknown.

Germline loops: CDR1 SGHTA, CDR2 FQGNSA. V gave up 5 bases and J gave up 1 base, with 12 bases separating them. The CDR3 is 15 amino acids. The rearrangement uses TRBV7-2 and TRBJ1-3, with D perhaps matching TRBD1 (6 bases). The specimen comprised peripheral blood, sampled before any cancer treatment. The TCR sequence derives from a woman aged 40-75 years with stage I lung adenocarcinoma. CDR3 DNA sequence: TGTGCCAGCAGCCAAGCGGGGGCGTCTGGAAACACCATATATTTT. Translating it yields CASSQAGASGNTIYF.